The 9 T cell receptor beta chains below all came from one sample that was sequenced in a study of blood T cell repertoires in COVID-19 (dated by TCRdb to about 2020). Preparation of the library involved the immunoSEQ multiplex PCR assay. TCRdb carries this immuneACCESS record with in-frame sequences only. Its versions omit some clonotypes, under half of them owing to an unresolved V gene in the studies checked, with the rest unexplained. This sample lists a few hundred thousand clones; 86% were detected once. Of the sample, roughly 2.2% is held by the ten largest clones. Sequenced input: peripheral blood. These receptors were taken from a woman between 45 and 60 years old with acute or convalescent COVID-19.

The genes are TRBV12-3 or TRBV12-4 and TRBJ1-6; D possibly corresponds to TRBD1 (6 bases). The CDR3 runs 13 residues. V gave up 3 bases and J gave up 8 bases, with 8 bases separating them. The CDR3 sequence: CASSFEGDSPLHF. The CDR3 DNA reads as TGTGCCAGCAGTTTTGAGGGGGATTCACCCCTCCACTTT.

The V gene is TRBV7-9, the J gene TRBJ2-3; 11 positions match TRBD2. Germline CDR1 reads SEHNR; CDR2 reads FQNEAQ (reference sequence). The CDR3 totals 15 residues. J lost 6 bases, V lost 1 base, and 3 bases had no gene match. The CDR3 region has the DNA TGTGCCAGCAGCTTAGTAGCTAGCGGGAGGGATACGCAGTATTTT. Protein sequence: CASSLVASGRDTQYF.

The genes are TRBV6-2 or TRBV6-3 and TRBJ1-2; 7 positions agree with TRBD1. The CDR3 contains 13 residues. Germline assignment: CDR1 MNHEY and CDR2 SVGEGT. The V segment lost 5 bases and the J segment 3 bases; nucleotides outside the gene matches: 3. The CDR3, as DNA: TGTGCCAGCAGTAGAACAGGGGACTATGGCTACACCTTC. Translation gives CASSRTGDYGYTF.

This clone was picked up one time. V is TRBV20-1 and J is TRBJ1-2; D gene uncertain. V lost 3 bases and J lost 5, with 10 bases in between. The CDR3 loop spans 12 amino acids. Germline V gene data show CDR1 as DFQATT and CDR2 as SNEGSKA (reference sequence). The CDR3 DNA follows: TGCAGTGCTAGTTTTCGGGGTTATGGCTACACCTTC. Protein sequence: CSASFRGYGYTF.

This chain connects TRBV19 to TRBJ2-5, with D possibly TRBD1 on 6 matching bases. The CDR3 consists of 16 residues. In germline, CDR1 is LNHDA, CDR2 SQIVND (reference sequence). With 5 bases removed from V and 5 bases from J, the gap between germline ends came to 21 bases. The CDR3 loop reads CASSPAGDLGSETQYF. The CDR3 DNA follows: TGTGCCAGTAGTCCGGCAGGGGACCTGGGTAGTGAGACCCAGTACTTC.

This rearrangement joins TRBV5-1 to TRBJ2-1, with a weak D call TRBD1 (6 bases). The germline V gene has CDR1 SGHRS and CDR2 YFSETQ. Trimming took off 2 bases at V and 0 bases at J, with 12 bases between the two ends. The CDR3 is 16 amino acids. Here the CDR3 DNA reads TGCGCCAGCAGCTTACAGGGACCGAGCTCCTACAATGAGCAGTTCTTC. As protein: CASSLQGPSSYNEQFF. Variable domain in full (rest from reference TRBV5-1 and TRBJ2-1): KAGVTQTPRYLIKTRGQQVTLSCSPISGHRSVSWYQQTPGQGLQFLFEYFSETQRNKGNFPGRFSGRQFSNSRSEMNVSTLELGDSALYLCASSLQGPSSYNEQFFGPGTRLTVL.

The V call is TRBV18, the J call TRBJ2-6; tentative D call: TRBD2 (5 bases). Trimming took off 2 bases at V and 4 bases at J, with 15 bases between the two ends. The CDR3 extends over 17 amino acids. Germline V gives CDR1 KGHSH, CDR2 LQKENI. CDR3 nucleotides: TGTGCCAGCTCACCAAAGGGAGATACGGGAGGGGCCAACGTCCTGACTTTC. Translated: CASSPKGDTGGANVLTF. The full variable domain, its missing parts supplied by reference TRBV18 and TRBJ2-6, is NAGVMQNPRHLVRRRGQEARLRCSPMKGHSHVYWYRQLPEEGLKFMVYLQKENIIDESGMPKERFSAEFPKEGPSILRIQQVVRGDSAAYFCASSPKGDTGGANVLTFGAGSRLTVL.

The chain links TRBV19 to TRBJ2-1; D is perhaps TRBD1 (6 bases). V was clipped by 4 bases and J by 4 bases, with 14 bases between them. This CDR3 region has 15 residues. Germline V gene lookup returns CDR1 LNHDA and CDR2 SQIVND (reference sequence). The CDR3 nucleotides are TGTGCCAGTAGTAAACCACTCACAGGGTACAATGAGCAGTTCTTC. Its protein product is CASSKPLTGYNEQFF.

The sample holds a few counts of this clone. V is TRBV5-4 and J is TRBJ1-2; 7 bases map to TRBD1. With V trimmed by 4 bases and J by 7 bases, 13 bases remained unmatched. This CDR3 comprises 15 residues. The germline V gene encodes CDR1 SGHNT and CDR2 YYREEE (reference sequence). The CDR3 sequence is CASSQKQGSAGGYTF. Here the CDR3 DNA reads TGTGCCAGCAGCCAAAAACAGGGGTCTGCGGGTGGCTACACCTTC. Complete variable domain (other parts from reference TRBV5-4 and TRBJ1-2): ETGVTQSPTHLIKTRGQQVTLRCSSQSGHNTVSWYQQALGQGPQFIFQYYREEENGRGNFPPRFSGLQFPNYSSELNVNALELDDSALYLCASSQKQGSAGGYTFGSGTRLTVV.